This T cell receptor (beta chain) is from a study of shared clonotypes between healthy human individuals. Study-level points and caveats: Clonotype sharing among donors was expected to depend on sequencing depth.

Germline CDR1 LGHNA, CDR2 YSLEER. V lost 0 bases, J lost 4 bases, and 10 bases lay in between. This CDR3 region has 15 residues. Sequencing used immunoSEQ multiplex PCR; TCRdb keeps in-frame clones, though not all of them. This sample carries some 2.1 million clones, 93% of them seen once, and the ten largest clones take around 1.8%. A note on this clone: Its antigen is unknown.

Naivety among CD8 cells was defined by CD45RO negativity and positive CCR7 selection, thereby excluding terminally differentiated effector memory CD45RA+ cells. Sequenced input: naive CD8+ T cells from PBMCs. This rearrangement joins TRBV4-3 to TRBJ2-1; no clear D gene. The clonotype was recovered from a man younger than 30 in good health. Some clones in this sample may be carry-over from other donors' samples. The CDR3 region has the DNA TGCGCCAGCAGCCAAGATTTTGGCCAGTACAATGAGCAGTTCTTC. Translated: CASSQDFGQYNEQFF.